This passage covers 10 T cell receptor beta chains from one sample sequenced in a study of cytomegalovirus exposure and HLA in healthy donors. Using immunoSEQ multiplex PCR, the repertoire was profiled, and TCRdb retains in-frame clones only, with some absent. The repertoire holds 190,000 or so clones, with more than 65% as singletons. The sample consisted of PBMCs. The origin of the receptors is a woman aged 18-29 years in good health and CMV-seropositive.

V usage is TRBV6-1 and J usage is TRBJ1-5; TRBD1 is a possible D gene (6 bases). CDR1 is MNHNS, CDR2 SASEGT, per germline. Trimming cost V 2 bases and J 6 bases, with 11 bases left between them. CDR3 length: 14 residues. CDR3 in amino acids: CASSESGVSQPQHF. CDR3 DNA sequence: TGTGCCAGCAGTGAATCAGGGGTAAGTCAGCCCCAGCATTTT.

The chain is built from TRBV5-1 and TRBJ2-3, with 9 positions matching TRBD2. The junction had 7 bases not matched to a gene; V was cut back by 2 bases and J by 6 bases. Germline V gene data show CDR1 as SGHRS and CDR2 as YFSETQ. The CDR3 is made up of 15 amino acids. CDR3 loop: CASSFGERGVDTQYF. CDR3 DNA: TGCGCCAGCAGCTTTGGGGAGCGGGGGGTGGATACGCAGTATTTT.

The chain uses TRBV15 and TRBJ2-1, with 9 bases fitting TRBD2. Per the germline V gene, CDR1 is LNHNV and CDR2 is YYDKDF (reference sequence). The CDR3 contains 16 residues. V lost 1 base and J lost 8; bases outside the gene matches: 9. CDR3 bases: TGTGCCACCAGCAGAGGACTGGCGGGGGGGATGTATGAGCAGTTCTTC. This translates into CATSRGLAGGMYEQFF. The full variable domain, in which reference TRBV15 and TRBJ2-1 provide the parts outside the CDR3, is DAMVIQNPRYQVTQFGKPVTLSCSQTLNHNVMYWYQQKSSQAPKLLFHYYDKDFNNEADTPDNFQSRRPNTSFCFLDIRSPGLGDTAMYLCATSRGLAGGMYEQFFGPGTRLTVL.

The chain joins TRBV7-2 to TRBJ2-7; 9 bases map to TRBD1. With V trimmed by 8 bases and J by 5 bases, 10 bases remained unmatched. The CDR3 totals 14 residues. Germline V CDR1 and CDR2: SGHTA, FQGNSA. The CDR3 is CASGTGQGNHEQYF. The DNA for the CDR3 is TGTGCCAGCGGGACGGGACAGGGTAATCACGAGCAGTACTTC.

The chain joins TRBV27 to TRBJ2-5, with a possible D match to TRBD2 (5 bases). This CDR3 is built from 15 residues. Germline CDR1 and CDR2: MNHEY and SMNVEV (reference sequence). Between the trimmed V and J ends, which lost 5 bases and 7 bases, there was a span of 20 bases. The CDR3 DNA sequence: TGTGCCAGCAGTCCCCAACCGCCGGGGAAAAGGACCCAGTACTTC. Translating gives CASSPQPPGKRTQYF.

In its sample, this clone was seen once. The V and J genes are TRBV6-1 and TRBJ2-7, with D hard to call. Germline lookup yields CDR1 MNHNS and CDR2 SASEGT. There are 14 residues in the CDR3. V was clipped by 0 bases and J by 3 bases, with 9 bases between them. The CDR3: CASSEARPDYEQYF. The CDR3 DNA is TGTGCCAGCAGTGAAGCGCGGCCGGACTACGAGCAGTACTTC.

The chain carries TRBV29-1 and TRBJ1-4; TRBD1 agrees at 9 bases. The trim removed 6 bases at V and 7 bases at J, leaving 3 bases unmatched. CDR3 length: 12 residues. Germline lookup yields CDR1 SQVTM and CDR2 ANQGSEA. In DNA, the CDR3 is TGCAGCGTGGGACAGGGTGGTGAAAAACTGTTTTTT. It translates to CSVGQGGEKLFF.

This chain connects TRBV5-1 to TRBJ2-1, with D possibly TRBD1 on 5 matching bases. V lost 0 bases and J 12 bases, leaving 10 bases between the germline ends. Germline lookup yields CDR1 SGHRS and CDR2 YFSETQ. This CDR3 has 12 amino acids. The CDR3 region is CASSLEGLPQFF. The CDR3, as DNA: TGCGCCAGCAGCTTGGAGGGGCTTCCGCAGTTCTTC. Full variable domain (outside the CDR3, taken from reference TRBV5-1 and TRBJ2-1): KAGVTQTPRYLIKTRGQQVTLSCSPISGHRSVSWYQQTPGQGLQFLFEYFSETQRNKGNFPGRFSGRQFSNSRSEMNVSTLELGDSALYLCASSLEGLPQFFGPGTRLTVL.

This clone was detected only once. The chain joins TRBV29-1 to TRBJ2-3; 8 positions agree with TRBD2. Germline assignment: CDR1 SQVTM and CDR2 ANQGSEA. This CDR3 is built from 14 residues. V was pared by 6 bases and J by 4 bases, with 9 bases of the junction left unmatched. As DNA, the CDR3 is TGCAGCGTGGGGGCGGGGGGAATGGCAGATACGCAGTATTTT. This translates into CSVGAGGMADTQYF.

This chain uses TRBV13 with TRBJ1-3, with 11 bases aligning to TRBD1. The CDR3 has 18 amino acids. Germline assignment: CDR1 PRHDT and CDR2 FYEKMQ (reference sequence). Losses at the gene ends were 4 bases for V and 9 bases for J; bases not matched to a gene: 17. In DNA form, the CDR3 reads TGTGCCAGCAGCTCTACTCCGGGACAGGGGGGTCTGCTTCCCACCATATATTTT. Protein: CASSSTPGQGGLLPTIYF. The entire variable domain, with the rest obtained from reference TRBV13 and TRBJ1-3, is as follows: AAGVIQSPRHLIKEKRETATLKCYPIPRHDTVYWYQQGPGQDPQFLISFYEKMQSDKGSIPDRFSAQQFSDYHSELNMSSLELGDSALYFCASSSTPGQGGLLPTIYFGEGSWLTVV.